This TCR beta chain was captured in a study of PD-L1 blockade in urothelial cancer. Study-level background: Males with urothelial cancer arising in the bladder constituted twenty-five of the 29 patients. In terms of prior chemotherapy, patients had received 0 to 3 regimens.

Germline CDR1 reads SGHVS; CDR2 reads FNYEAQ. The CDR3 extends over 15 amino acids. V was pared by 1 base and J by 1 base, with 10 bases between. Data came from immunoSEQ multiplex PCR; TCRdb stores just in-frame clones and leaves some out. The table includes 45,000 to 50,000 clones, 88% detected once. Sequenced material: PBMCs, taken around atezolizumab (anti-PD-L1) treatment. The TCR was taken from a man older than 75 with urothelial cancer. The gene calls are TRBV7-6 and TRBJ1-1; D may be TRBD1 (5 bases). CDR3 nucleotide sequence: TGTGCCAGCAGCTTAGGCGGGGACCCGAACACTGAAGCTTTCTTT. Translation: CASSLGGDPNTEAFF.